The sequence of this TCR beta chain was determined in a study of glioma-infiltrating T cells after dendritic cell vaccination. This CDR3 contains 14 residues. V trimming: 4 bases; J trimming: 1 base; junction bases outside the gene matches: 4. The germline V gene encodes CDR1 SGHRS and CDR2 YFSETQ. Data came from immunoSEQ multiplex PCR; TCRdb stores just in-frame clones and leaves some out. The sample lists tens of thousands of clones; 75% to 90% were seen once. Time point here: after dendritic cell vaccination, including at tumor progression/relapse. PBMC sampling occurred before vaccination, two weeks after the third dose, and at progression.

The rearrangement uses TRBV5-1 and TRBJ1-1; 7 bases agree with TRBD1. Specimen: blood, collected after dendritic cell vaccination. The TCR comes from a human donor with glioblastoma. The CDR3 protein is CASSPGQENTEAFF. Here the CDR3 DNA reads TGCGCCAGCAGCCCCGGACAGGAGAACACTGAAGCTTTCTTT.